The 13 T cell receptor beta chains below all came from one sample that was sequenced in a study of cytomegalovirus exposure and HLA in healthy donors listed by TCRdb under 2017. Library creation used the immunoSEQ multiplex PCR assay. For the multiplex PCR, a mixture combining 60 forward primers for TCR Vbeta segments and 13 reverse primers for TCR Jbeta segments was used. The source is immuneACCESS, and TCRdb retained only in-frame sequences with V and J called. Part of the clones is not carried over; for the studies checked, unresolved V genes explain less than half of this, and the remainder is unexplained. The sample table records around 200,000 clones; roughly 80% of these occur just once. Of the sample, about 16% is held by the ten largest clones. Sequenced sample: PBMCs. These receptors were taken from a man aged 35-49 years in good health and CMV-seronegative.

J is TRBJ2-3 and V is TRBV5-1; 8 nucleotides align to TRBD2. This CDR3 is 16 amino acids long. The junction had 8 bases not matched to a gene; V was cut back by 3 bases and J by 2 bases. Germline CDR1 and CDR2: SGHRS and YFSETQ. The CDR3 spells CASSSLGLASTDTQYF. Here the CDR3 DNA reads TGCGCCAGCAGCTCCTTAGGACTAGCTTCCACAGATACGCAGTATTTT.

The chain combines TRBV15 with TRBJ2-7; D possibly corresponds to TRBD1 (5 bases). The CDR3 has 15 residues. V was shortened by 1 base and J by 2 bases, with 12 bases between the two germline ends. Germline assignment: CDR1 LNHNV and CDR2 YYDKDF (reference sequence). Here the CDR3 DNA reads TGTGCCACCAGCAGAGGGACAAGCCAAACCTACGAGCAGTACTTC. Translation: CATSRGTSQTYEQYF.

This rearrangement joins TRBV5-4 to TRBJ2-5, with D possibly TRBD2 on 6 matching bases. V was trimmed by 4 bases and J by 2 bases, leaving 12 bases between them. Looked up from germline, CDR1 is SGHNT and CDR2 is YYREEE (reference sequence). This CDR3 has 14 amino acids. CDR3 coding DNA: TGTGCCAGCAGCCTAGCCGGGACTCAAGAGACCCAGTACTTC. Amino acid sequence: CASSLAGTQETQYF.

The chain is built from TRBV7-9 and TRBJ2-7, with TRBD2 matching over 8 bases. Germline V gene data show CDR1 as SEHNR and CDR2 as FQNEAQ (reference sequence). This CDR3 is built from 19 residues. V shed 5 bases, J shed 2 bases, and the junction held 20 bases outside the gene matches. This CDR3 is CASSQPGAGERGGAYEQYF. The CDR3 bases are TGTGCCAGCAGCCAACCAGGAGCGGGGGAGCGAGGAGGGGCCTACGAGCAGTACTTC.

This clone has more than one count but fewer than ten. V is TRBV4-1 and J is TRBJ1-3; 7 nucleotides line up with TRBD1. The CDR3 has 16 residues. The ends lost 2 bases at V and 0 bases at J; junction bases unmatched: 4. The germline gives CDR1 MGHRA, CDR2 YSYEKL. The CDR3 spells CASSQQQGPSGNTIYF. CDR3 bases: TGCGCCAGCAGCCAACAACAGGGGCCCTCTGGAAACACCATATATTTT.

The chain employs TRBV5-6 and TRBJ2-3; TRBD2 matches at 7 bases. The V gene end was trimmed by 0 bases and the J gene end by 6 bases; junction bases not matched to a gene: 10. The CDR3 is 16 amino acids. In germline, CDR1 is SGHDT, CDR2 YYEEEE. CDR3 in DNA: TGTGCCAGCAGCTTGGACGGGACTACGCTAACGGATACGCAGTATTTT. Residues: CASSLDGTTLTDTQYF.

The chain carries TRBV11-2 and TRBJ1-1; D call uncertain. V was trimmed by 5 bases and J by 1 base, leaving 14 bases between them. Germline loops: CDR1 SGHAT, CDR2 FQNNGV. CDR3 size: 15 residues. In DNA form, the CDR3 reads TGTGCCAGCAGCATATCTTTTGTCAGGAACACTGAAGCTTTCTTT. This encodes CASSISFVRNTEAFF.

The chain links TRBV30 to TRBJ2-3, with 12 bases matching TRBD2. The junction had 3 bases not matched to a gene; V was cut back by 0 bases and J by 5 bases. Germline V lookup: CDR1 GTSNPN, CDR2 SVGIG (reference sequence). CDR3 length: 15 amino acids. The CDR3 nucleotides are TGTGCCTGGAGTGTACTAGCGGGAGGAATAGATACGCAGTATTTT. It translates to CAWSVLAGGIDTQYF. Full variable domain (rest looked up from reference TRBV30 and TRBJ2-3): SQTIHQWPATLVQPVGSPLSLECTVEGTSNPNLYWYRQAAGRGLQLLFYSVGIGQISSEVPQNLSASRPQDRQFILSSKKLLLSDSGFYLCAWSVLAGGIDTQYFGPGTRLTVL.

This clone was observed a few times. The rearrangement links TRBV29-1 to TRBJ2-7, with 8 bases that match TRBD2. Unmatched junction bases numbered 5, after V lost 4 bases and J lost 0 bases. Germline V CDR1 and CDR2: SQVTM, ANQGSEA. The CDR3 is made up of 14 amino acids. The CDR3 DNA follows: TGCAGCGTTGGTCGAGCGGGAGACTCCTACGAGCAGTACTTC. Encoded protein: CSVGRAGDSYEQYF.

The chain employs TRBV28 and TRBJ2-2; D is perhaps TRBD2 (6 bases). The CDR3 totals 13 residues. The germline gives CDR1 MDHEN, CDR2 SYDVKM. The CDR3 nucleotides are TGTGCTTACGGGACTCTAACATCCGGGGAGCTGTTTTTT. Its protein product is CAYGTLTSGELFF.

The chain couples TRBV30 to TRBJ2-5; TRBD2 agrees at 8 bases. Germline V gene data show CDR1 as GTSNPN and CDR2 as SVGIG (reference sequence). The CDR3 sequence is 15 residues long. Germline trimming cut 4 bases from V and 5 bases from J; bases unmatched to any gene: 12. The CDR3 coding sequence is TGTGCCTGGACATCGGGGACTAGTCGCCAGGAGACCCAGTACTTC. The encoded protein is CAWTSGTSRQETQYF.

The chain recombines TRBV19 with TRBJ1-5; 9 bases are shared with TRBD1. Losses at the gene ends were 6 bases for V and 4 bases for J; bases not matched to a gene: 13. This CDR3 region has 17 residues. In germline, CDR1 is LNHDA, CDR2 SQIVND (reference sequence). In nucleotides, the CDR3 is TGTGCCAGTAGACCGGGACAGGGCCTTCTAGGGAATCAGCCCCAGCATTTT. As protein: CASRPGQGLLGNQPQHF.

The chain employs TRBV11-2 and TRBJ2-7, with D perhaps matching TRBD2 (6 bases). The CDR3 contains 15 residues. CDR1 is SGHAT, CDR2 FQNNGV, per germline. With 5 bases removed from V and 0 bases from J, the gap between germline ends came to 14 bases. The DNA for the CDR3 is TGTGCCAGCAGCCCTGCTGGGGGGAGCTCCTACGAGCAGTACTTC. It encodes CASSPAGGSSYEQYF.